This paragraph reports one TCR beta chain. Its cognate antigen has yet to be identified. It has no much larger one-base neighbor in the sample; base qualities were not kept. The CDR3 regions of human TCRbeta chains were analyzed by immunosequencing. The authors' analysis ran thus. Repertoire TCRs were matched against a reference library of SARS-CoV-2-specific TCRs generated with the MIRA antigen-specificity platform. Breadth meant the fraction of unique TCRs that were SARS-CoV-2-associated, whereas depth meant the fraction of total T cells that were SARS-CoV-2-associated. Using the MIRA data, each spike-specific TCR was mapped to the spike region that the TCR reacts to and placed in a CD4 or CD8 class. Log10-transformed breadth and depth values were compared by one-way ANOVA with Sidak's multiple comparisons tests. The immuneACCESS repertoire file appears here via TCRdb, limited to in-frame rearrangements. These files lack a portion of the clones; in checked studies, under half of the deficit traces to unresolved V genes, and the cause of the others is not known. V and J calls and clone size are those listed in that table; D and trimming were worked out from the DNA. The sample has some 160,000 clones on record, around 85% of them singletons. Jointly, the top ten make up 0.85% to 1.1% of the sample.

The record originates from a study of T cell responses to AZD1222 COVID-19 vaccine (dated by TCRdb to about 2021). Regarding the study in general: TCR sequencing covered fewer than 250 trial participants: 200 to 220 given two doses of AZD1222 and 26 given two doses of MenACWY control vaccine. Trial participants were enrolled by age into subgroups of 18-55, 56-69 and 70-plus years, and around 150, 29 and 61 TCR-sequenced participants, respectively, were included in these subgroups. General findings and caveats noted by the study authors: Participants were mostly white British and included more females than males, and it was suggested by the authors that clonal diversity may have been underestimated. After two AZD1222 doses, both the breadth and the depth of spike-specific TCRs were significantly higher than at day 0 and than in MenACWY recipients. Because no day 14 peak-response samples were available, repertoires were characterized only after the peak T cell response. Only five or six AZD1222 recipients were SARS-CoV-2 seropositive at baseline, limiting conclusions about previously exposed vaccinees. Nearly half of unique spike-specific TCRs reportedly recognized epitopes outside regions mutated in the B.1.351 and B.1.1.7 variants. In the small 56-69-year group, the increase in depth fell short of significance, most likely because of low power. The whole spike protein was spanned by vaccine-associated CD4 TCRs, and dominant responses were seen in regions 160-218 and 743-854.

The junction shows trimming of 4 bases on V and 7 bases on J, plus 27 bases between the germline ends. Counted from cysteine to phenylalanine, this CDR3 has 18 amino acids. The entry retains the CDR3 DNA only, 54 bases that are in frame from base 1. The germline V gene yields SGHRS for CDR1 and YFSETQ for CDR2. What this sample's time point label stands for: about 28 days (+/-7) after the second vaccine dose. AZD1222 recipients with second doses at about 4 weeks or about 12 weeks were pooled, because spike-specific TCR depth and breadth did not differ between schedules. Vaccinee samples were obtained from the UK trials COV001 and COV002, which included a single-blind randomized controlled phase 2/3 trial of AZD1222 (ChAdOx1 nCoV-19) in healthy adults. For TCRbeta chain sequencing, PBMC samples were collected from trial participants at day 0 and at day 28 after the second dose.

The sequences come from peripheral blood, collected 28 days after the second AZD1222 dose. The chain uses TRBV5-1 and TRBJ2-1; a tentative D call is TRBD2 (6 bases match). The clonotype comes from an adult who received the AZD1222 COVID-19 vaccine. CDR3 protein: CASSAPGLRSGSMNEQFF. The bases are TGCGCCAGCAGCGCCCCGGGACTTCGAAGCGGGTCAATGAATGAGCAGTTCTTC.